This section outlines one T cell receptor beta chain sequence together with its context. As yet, its antigen is unknown. This record comes from a study of immune evolution from preneoplasia to lung adenocarcinoma. The method was immunoSEQ multiplex PCR; TCRdb's version includes in-frame clones alone and lacks a portion of them. The sample consists of several thousand clones, approximately 85% of them appearing once. This CDR3 region has 16 residues. The germline V gene has CDR1 SGHTA and CDR2 FQGNSA. The junction had 6 bases not matched to a gene; V was cut back by 1 base and J by 4 bases. Resections took place in Japan or China from about 2014 to 2018. Premalignant or tumor cells were enriched by macro-dissection after pathologic assessment. Study-level points and caveats: Top clone frequencies peaked in normal lung, apparently declining through invasive adenocarcinoma. Later-stage lesions seemingly showed higher T cell density and diversity than normal lung.

The gene calls are TRBV7-2 and TRBJ1-5, with TRBD1 matching 8 bases. Sequencing input: FFPE minimally invasive lung adenocarcinoma tissue. This receptor was taken from a person between 70 and 80 years old with lung adenocarcinoma. CDR3 DNA: TGTGCCAGCAGCTTAGGGGGGGACAGGAGGAATCAGCCCCAGCATTTT. As protein: CASSLGGDRRNQPQHF. The full variable domain, rest sourced from reference TRBV7-2 and TRBJ1-5, is GAGVSQSPSNKVTEKGKDVELRCDPISGHTALYWYRQSLGQGLEFLIYFQGNSAPDKSGLPSDRFSAERTGGSVSTLTIQRTQQEDSAVYLCASSLGGDRRNQPQHFGDGTRLSIL.